Following are 4 T cell receptor beta chains from one sample sequenced in a study of CD8 T cells in Susac syndrome. The RNA input was roughly 0.45 to 1 ug, and it was reverse transcribed with random hexamers. Using its own MiXCR run on the immunoSEQ multiplex PCR reads, TCRdb lists one record per CDR3 protein. The sample lists about 190,000 distinct CDR3 sequences, 95% occurring once. Sequences were obtained from CD4+ T cells from PBMCs. Every receptor here comes from a human donor with Susac syndrome.

V is TRBV20-1 and J is TRBJ1-1; no reliable D call. The CDR3 loop spans 13 amino acids. The germline CDR1 and CDR2 sequences are DFQATT and SNEGSKA (reference sequence). V lost 2 bases, J lost 4 bases, and 11 bases lay in between. The CDR3 sequence is CSARSGRVTEAFF. In DNA, the CDR3 is TGCAGTGCTAGAAGCGGCAGAGTCACTGAAGCTTTCTTT.

This clonotype has only one observation. V and J are TRBV20-1 and TRBJ1-5; tentative D call: TRBD1 (5 bases). This CDR3 contains 15 residues. CDR1 is DFQATT and CDR2 is SNEGSKA in the germline V gene (reference sequence). V lost 6 bases, J lost 1 base, and 16 bases lay in between. Written as DNA, the CDR3 is TGCAGTGCCAATCTGGGGGTAGGGAGCAATCAGCCCCAGCATTTT. This sequence encodes CSANLGVGSNQPQHF.

The genes are TRBV12-3 or TRBV12-4 and TRBJ2-5; maybe TRBD1 (7 bases). This CDR3 spans 16 amino acids. V lost 2 bases and J 5 bases, leaving 18 bases between the germline ends. The CDR3 coding sequence is TGTGCCAGCAGTTTATCCCGACAGGGAGGTTTGGAGACCCAGTACTTC. The encoded protein is CASSLSRQGGLETQYF.

This clonotype came up once. This rearrangement joins TRBV9 to TRBJ1-2; D gene ambiguous. The CDR3 is 17 amino acids. V lost 5 bases and J 1 base, leaving 21 bases between the germline ends. Per the germline V gene, CDR1 is SGDLS and CDR2 is YYNGEE. CDR3 bases: TGTGCCAGCAGGGAGTTGCGAAACACCTCGTATAACTATGGCTACACCTTC. This gives the protein CASRELRNTSYNYGYTF.